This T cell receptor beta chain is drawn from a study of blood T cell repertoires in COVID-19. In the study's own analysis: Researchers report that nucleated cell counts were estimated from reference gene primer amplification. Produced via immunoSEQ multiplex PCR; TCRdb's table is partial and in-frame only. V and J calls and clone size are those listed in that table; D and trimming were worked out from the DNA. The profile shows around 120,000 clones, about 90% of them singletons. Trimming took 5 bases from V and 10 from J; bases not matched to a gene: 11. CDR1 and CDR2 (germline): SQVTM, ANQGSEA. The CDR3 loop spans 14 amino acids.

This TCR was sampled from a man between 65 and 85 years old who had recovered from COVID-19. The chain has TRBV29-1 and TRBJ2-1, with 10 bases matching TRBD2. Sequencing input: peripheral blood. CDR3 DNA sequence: TGCAGCGTTACCGGACTAGCGGCATGGAACGAGCAGTTCTTC. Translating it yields CSVTGLAAWNEQFF.